This TCR beta chain stems from a study of blood T cell repertoires in COVID-19. Study as a whole: Sources were T cells, B-cell-depleted T cells, or PBMCs; the material itself was cDNA or gDNA.

TCRdb keeps only in-frame clones here, not all; method: immunoSEQ multiplex PCR. Of about 180,000 clones listed, approximately 88% are singletons. Germline V gene lookup returns CDR1 SNHLY and CDR2 FYNNEI. Trimming cost V 6 bases and J 0 bases, with 9 bases left between them. CDR3 size: 14 residues. This chain uses TRBV2 with TRBJ1-5, with D unresolved. The TCR comes from a woman aged 25 to 39 with acute or convalescent COVID-19. Sequencing input: peripheral blood. DNA for the CDR3: TGTGCCAGCAGGGGAGAGTATAGCAATCAGCCCCAGCATTTT. Translated: CASRGEYSNQPQHF.